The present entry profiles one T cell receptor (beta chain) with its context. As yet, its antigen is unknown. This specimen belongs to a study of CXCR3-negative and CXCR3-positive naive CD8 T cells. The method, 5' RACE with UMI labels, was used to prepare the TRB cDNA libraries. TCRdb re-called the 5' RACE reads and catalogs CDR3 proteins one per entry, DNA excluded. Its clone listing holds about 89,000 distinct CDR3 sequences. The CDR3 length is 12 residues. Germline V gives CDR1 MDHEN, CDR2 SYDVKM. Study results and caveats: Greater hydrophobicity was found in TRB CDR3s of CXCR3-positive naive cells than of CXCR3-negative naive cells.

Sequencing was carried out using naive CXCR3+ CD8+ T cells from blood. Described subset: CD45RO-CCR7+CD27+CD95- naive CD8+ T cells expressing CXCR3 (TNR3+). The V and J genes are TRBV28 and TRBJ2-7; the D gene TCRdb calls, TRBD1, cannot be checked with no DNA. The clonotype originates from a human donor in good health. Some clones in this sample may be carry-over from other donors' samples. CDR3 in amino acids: CASCPTVYEQYF. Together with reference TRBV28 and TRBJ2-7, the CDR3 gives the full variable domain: DVKVTQSSRYLVKRTGEKVFLECVQDMDHENMFWYRQDPGLGLRLIYFSYDVKMKEKGDIPEGYSVSREKKERFSLILESASTNQTSMYLCASCPTVYEQYFGPGTRLTVT.